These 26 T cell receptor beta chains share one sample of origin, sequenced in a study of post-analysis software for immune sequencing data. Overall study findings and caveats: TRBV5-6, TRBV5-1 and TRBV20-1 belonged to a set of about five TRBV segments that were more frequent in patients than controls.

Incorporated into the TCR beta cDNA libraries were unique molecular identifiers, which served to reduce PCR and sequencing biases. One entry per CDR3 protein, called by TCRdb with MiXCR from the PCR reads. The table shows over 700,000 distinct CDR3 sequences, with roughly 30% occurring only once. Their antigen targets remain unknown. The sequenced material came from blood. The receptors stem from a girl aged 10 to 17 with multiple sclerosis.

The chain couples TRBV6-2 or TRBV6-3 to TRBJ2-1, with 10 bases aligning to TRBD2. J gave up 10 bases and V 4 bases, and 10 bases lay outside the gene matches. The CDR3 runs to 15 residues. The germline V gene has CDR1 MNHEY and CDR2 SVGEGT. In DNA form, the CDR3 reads TGTGCCAGCAGTTTTGGAGCGGGAGGGCCCCGGGAGCAGTTCTTC. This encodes CASSFGAGGPREQFF.

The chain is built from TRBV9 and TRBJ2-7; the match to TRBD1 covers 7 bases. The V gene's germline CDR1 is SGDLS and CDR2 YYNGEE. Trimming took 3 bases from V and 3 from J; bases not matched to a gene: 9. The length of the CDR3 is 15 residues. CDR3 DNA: TGTGCCAGCAGCGCGACGACAGGGCCCGACTACGAGCAGTACTTC. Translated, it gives CASSATTGPDYEQYF.

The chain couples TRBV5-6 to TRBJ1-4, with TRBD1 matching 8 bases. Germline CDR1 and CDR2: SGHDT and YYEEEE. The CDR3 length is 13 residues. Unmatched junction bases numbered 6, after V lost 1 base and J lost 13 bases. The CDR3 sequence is CASSLTGQGRLFF. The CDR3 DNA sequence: TGTGCCAGCAGCTTGACCGGACAGGGCCGACTGTTTTTT.

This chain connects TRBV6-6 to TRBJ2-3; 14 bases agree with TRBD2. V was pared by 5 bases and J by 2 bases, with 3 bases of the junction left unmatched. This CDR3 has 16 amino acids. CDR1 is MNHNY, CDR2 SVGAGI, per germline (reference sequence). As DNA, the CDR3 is TGTGCCAGCAGTCGGACTAGCGGGGGGAACACAGATACGCAGTATTTT. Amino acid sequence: CASSRTSGGNTDTQYF.

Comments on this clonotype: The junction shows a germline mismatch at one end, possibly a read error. CDR3 DNA sequence: TGTGCCTGCAGCATCACGGGACTAGCGGGAGGCCTCCTCTACAATGAGCAGTTCTTC. As protein: CACSITGLAGGLLYNEQFF. The rearrangement joins TRBV7-2 to TRBJ2-1, with 15 bases identical to TRBD2. The CDR3 contains 19 residues. The germline gives CDR1 SGHTA, CDR2 FQGNSA.

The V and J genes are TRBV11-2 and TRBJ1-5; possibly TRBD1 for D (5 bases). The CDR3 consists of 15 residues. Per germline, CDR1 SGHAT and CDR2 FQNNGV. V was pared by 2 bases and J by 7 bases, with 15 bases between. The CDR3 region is CASSLLGRGDQPQHF. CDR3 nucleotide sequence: TGTGCCAGCAGCTTATTAGGTCGGGGGGACCAGCCCCAGCATTTT.

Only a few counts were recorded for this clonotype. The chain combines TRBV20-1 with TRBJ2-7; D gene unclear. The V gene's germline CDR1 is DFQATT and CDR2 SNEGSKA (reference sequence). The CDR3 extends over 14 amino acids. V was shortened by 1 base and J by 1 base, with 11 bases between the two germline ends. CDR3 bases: TGCAGTGCTAGAGGCCTAGAGGTTTCCTACGAGCAGTACTTC. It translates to CSARGLEVSYEQYF.

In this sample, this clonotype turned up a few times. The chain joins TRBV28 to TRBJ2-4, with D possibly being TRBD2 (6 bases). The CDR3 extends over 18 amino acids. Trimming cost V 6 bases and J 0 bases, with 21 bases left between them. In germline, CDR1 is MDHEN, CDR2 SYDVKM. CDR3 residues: CASRSPGLPSVAKNIQYF. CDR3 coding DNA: TGTGCCAGCAGAAGTCCGGGACTCCCATCCGTAGCCAAAAACATTCAGTACTTC.

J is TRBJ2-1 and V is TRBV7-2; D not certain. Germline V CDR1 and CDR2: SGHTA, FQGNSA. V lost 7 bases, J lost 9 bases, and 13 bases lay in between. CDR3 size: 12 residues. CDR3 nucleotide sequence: TGTGCCAGCACCCAAACCCCCCGTGAGCAGTTCTTC. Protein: CASTQTPREQFF.

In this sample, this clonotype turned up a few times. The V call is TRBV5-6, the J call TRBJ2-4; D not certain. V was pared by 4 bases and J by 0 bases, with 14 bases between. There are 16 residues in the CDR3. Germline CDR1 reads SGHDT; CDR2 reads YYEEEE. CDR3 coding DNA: TGTGCCAGCAGCCCGGTTTCGGACCTAGCCAAAAACATTCAGTACTTC. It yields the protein CASSPVSDLAKNIQYF. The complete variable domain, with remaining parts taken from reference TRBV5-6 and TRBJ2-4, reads DAGVTQSPTHLIKTRGQQVTLRCSPKSGHDTVSWYQQALGQGPQFIFQYYEEEERQRGNFPDRFSGHQFPNYSSELNVNALLLGDSALYLCASSPVSDLAKNIQYFGAGTRLSVL.

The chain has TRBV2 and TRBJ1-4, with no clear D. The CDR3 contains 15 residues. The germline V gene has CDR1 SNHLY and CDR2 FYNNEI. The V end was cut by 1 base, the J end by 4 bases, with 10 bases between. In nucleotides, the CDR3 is TGTGCCAGCAGTGAAGTCACGGTATATAATGAAAAACTGTTTTTT. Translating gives CASSEVTVYNEKLFF.

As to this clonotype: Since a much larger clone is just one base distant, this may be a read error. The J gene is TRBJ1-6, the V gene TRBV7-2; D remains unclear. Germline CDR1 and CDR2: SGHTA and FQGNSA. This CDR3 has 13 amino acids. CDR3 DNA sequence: TGTTCCAGCAGCGTGAGGGATAATTCACCCCTCCACTTT. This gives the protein CSSSVRDNSPLHF.

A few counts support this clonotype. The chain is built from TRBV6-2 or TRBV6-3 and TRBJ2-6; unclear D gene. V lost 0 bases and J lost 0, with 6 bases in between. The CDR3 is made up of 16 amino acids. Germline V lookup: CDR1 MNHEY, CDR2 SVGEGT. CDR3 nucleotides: TGTGCCAGCAGTTACTCACCGCTCTCTGGGGCCAACGTCCTGACTTTC. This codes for CASSYSPLSGANVLTF.

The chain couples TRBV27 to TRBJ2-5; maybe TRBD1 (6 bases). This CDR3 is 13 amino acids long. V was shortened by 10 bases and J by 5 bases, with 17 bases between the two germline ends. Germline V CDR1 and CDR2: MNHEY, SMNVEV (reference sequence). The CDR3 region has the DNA TGTGCCACCGGTGGGGGCAGGGTGGAGACCCAGTACTTC. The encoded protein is CATGGGRVETQYF.

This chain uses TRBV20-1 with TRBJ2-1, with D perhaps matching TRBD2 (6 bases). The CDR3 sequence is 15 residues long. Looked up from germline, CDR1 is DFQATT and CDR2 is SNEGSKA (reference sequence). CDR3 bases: TGCAGCTCGAGACGGGGGAGCCGCTCCTACAATGAGCAGTTCTTC. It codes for CSSRRGSRSYNEQFF.

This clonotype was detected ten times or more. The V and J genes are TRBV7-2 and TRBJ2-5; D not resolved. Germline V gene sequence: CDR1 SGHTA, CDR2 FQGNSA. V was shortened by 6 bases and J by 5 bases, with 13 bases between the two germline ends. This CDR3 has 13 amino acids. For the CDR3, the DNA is TGTGCCAGCAGGGATCCGAATGAGGAGACCCAGTACTTC. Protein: CASRDPNEETQYF.

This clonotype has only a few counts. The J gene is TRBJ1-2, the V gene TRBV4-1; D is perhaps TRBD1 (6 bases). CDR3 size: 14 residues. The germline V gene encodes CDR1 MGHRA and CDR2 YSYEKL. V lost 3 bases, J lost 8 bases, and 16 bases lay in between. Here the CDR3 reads CASSHLTGAGGYTF. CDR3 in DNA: TGCGCCAGCAGCCACCTAACGGGGGCGGGGGGCTACACCTTC.

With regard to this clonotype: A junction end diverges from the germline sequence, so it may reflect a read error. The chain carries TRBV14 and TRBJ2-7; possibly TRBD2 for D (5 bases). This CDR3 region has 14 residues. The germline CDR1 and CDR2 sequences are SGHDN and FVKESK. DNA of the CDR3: TGTGTCAGCAGCCACACCACCGGGGCCTACGAGCAGTACTTC. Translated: CVSSHTTGAYEQYF.

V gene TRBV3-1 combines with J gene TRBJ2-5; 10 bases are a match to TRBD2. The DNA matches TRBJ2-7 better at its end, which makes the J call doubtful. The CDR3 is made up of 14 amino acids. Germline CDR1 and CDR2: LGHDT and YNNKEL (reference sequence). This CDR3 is CASSQTGTSDEQYF. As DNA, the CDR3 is TGTGCCAGCAGCCAAACCGGGACTAGCGACGAGCAGTACTTC.

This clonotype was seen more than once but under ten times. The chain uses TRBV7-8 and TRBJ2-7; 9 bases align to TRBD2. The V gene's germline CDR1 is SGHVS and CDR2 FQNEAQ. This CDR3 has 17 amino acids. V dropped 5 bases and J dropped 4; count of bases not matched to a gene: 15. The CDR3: CASSATSTREGPYEQYF. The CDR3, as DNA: TGTGCCAGCAGCGCCACGAGCACGCGGGAGGGCCCATACGAGCAGTACTTC.

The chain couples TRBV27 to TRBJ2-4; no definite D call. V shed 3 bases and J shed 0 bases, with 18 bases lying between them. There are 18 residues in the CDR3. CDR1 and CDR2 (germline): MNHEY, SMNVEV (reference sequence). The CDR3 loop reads CASSLSSKGLGAKNIQYF. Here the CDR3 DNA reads TGTGCCAGCAGTTTGAGCTCGAAAGGGTTGGGAGCCAAAAACATTCAGTACTTC.

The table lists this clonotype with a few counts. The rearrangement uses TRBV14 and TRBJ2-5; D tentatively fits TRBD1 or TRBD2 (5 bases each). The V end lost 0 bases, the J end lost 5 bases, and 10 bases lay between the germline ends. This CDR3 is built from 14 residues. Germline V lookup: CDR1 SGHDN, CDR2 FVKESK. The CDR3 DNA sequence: TGTGCCAGCAGCCAAGAGGGGGTGGTGGAGACCCAGTACTTC. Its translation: CASSQEGVVETQYF.

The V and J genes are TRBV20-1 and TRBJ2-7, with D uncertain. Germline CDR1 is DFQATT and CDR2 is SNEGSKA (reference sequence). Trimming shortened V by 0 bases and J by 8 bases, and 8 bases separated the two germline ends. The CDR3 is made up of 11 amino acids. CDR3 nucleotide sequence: TGCAGTGCTAGAGACGGGTACAAGCAGTACTTC. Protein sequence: CSARDGYKQYF.

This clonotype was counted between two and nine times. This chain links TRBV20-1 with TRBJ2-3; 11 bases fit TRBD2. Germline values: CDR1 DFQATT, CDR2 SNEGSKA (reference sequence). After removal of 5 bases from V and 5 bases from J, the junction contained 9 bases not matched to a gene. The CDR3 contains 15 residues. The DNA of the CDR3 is TGCAGTGCTGGCATAGCGGGAGGGGTCGGAGATACGCAGTATTTT. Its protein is CSAGIAGGVGDTQYF.

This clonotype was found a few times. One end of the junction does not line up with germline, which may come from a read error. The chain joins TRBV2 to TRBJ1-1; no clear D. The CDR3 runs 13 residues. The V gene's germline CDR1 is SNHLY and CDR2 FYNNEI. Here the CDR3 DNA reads TGTGCCAGCAGAGAAGGGTTAAACACTGAAGCTTTCTTT. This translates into CASREGLNTEAFF.

The CDR3 sequence: CSAETGGFAEAFF. The CDR3, as DNA: TGCAGTGCAGAGACAGGGGGCTTTGCTGAAGCTTTCTTT. J is TRBJ1-1 and V is TRBV20-1, with 10 bases fitting TRBD1. This CDR3 has 13 amino acids. The V gene end was trimmed by 6 bases and the J gene end by 6 bases; junction bases not matched to a gene: 7. Per germline, CDR1 DFQATT and CDR2 SNEGSKA (reference sequence).